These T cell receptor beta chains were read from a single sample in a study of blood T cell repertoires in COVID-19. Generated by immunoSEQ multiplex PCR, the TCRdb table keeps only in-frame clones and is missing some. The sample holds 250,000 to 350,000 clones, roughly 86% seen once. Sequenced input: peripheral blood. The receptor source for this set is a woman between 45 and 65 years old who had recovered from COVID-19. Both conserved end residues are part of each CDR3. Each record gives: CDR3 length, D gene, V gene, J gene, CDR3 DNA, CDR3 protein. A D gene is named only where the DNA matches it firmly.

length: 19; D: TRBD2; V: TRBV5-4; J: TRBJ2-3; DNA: TGTGCCAGCAGCCTCAAACGCGGGCTTAGCGGGACTAACACAGATACGCAGTATTTT; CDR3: CASSLKRGLSGTNTDTQYF
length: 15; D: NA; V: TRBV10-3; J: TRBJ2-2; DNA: TGTGCCATCAGTGCTGAGCAGGTGTCAACCGGGGAGCTGTTTTTT; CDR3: CAISAEQVSTGELFF
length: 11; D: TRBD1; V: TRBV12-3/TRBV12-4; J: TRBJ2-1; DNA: TGTGCCAGCAGCTTCGGGACAGGGCAGTTCTTC; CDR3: CASSFGTGQFF
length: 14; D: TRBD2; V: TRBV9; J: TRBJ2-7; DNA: TGTGCCAGCAGCGATAGCGGGGGAGCCTACGAGCAGTACTTC; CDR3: CASSDSGGAYEQYF
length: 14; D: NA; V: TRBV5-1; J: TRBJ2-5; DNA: TGCGCCAGCAGCTTGGTTTCATCGGAAGAGACCCAGTACTTC; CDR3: CASSLVSSEETQYF
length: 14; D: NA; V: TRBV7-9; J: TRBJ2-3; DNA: TGTGCCAGCAGCTGGGGGCGTGACACAGATACGCAGTATTTT; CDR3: CASSWGRDTDTQYF
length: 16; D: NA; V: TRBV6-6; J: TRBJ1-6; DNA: TGTGCCAGCAGTTTACGACAGAGCTCCTATAATTCACCCCTCCACTTT; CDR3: CASSLRQSSYNSPLHF
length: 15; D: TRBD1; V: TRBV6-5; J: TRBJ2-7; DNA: TGTGCCAGCAGTTACGGGGGACAGGGGGCGTACGAGCAGTACTTC; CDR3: CASSYGGQGAYEQYF
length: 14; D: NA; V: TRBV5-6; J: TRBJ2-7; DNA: TGTGCCAGCAGCTTGGGTACAGGGATAGGCGAGCAGTACTTC; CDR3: CASSLGTGIGEQYF
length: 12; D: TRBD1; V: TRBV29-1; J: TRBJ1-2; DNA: TGCAGCGTTCGGGAAGGGGGCTGGGGCTACACCTTC; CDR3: CSVREGGWGYTF
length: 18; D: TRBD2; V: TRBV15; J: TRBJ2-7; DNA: TGTGCCACCAGCAGAGTGCATTTTAGCGGGGGAAGGGACTACGAGCAGTACTTC; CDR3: CATSRVHFSGGRDYEQYF
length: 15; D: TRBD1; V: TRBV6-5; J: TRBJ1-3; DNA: TGTGCCAGCAGACGACAGGGCAGCTCTGGAAACACCATATATTTT; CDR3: CASRRQGSSGNTIYF
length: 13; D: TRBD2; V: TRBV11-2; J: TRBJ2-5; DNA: TGTGCCAGCAGCCCAGCGGGAATGGAGACCCAGTACTTC; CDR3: CASSPAGMETQYF
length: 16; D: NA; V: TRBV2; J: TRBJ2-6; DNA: TGTGCCAGCAGTGTGCGACATAGCTCTGGGGCCAACGTCCTGACTTTC; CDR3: CASSVRHSSGANVLTF
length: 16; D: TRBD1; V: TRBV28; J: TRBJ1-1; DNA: TGTGCCAGCAGTTTAATTTCAGGGGGCGGTAGCACTGAAGCTTTCTTT; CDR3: CASSLISGGGSTEAFF
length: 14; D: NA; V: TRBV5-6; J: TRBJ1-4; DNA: TGTGCCAGCAGCTTCCAGGCCTCTAATGAAAAACTGTTTTTT; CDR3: CASSFQASNEKLFF
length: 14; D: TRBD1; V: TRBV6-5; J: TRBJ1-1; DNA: TGTGCCAGCAGACTTCCTACCGGGACAGCGGAAGCTTTCTTT; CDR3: CASRLPTGTAEAFF
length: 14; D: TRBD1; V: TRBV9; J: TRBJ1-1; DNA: TGTGCCAGCAGCGCTAGGGGGCTGGGCACTGAAGCTTTCTTT; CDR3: CASSARGLGTEAFF
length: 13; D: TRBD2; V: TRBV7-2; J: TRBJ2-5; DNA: TGTGCCAGCACGGGGGGTCTGGAAAAGACCCAGTACTTC; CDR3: CASTGGLEKTQYF
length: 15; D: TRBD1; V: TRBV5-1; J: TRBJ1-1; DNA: TGCGCCAGCACCATGCGACAGGGGGCTAACACTGAAGCTTTCTTT; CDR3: CASTMRQGANTEAFF